This T cell receptor beta chain stems from a study of blood T cells in healthy people across ages. Using a J-beta primer mix together with a sample-barcoded 5' primer, a second PCR was run for about 6 to 12 cycles. TCRdb called the 5' RACE reads again in MiXCR, with one record for every CDR3 protein. The sample lists nearly 800,000 distinct CDR3 sequences; roughly 25% were seen once. This clonotype was seen a few times. V was pared by 0 bases and J by 10 bases, with 8 bases of the junction left unmatched. CDR3 length: 14 residues. Germline CDR1 reads SGHRS; CDR2 reads YFSETQ. These data were likewise used in another study, on T cells of mothers and their children.

The clonotype was recovered from a boy younger than 18 in good health. The sequenced material came from blood. V usage is TRBV5-1 and J usage is TRBJ2-7, with 9 bases matching TRBD2. The CDR3 DNA sequence: TGCGCCAGCAGCTTGGATAGCGGGAGAGGCGAACAGTACTTC. Translated: CASSLDSGRGEQYF. The full variable domain, with the rest looked up from reference TRBV5-1 and TRBJ2-7, is KAGVTQTPRYLIKTRGQQVTLSCSPISGHRSVSWYQQTPGQGLQFLFEYFSETQRNKGNFPGRFSGRQFSNSRSEMNVSTLELGDSALYLCASSLDSGRGEQYFGPGTRLTVT.